The 21 T cell receptor beta chains below were found in one sample sequenced in a study of PD-L1 blockade in urothelial cancer. Sample time point: peripheral blood 6 weeks after treatment start. TCRdb's table, derived via immunoSEQ multiplex PCR, lists solely in-frame clones and lacks some. The table has about 76,000 clones, under 95% seen once; the top ten hold 0.87%. Sequencing used PBMCs, obtained around atezolizumab (anti-PD-L1) treatment. All receptors derive from a woman of 80 years or more with urothelial cancer.

V gene TRBV9 combines with J gene TRBJ2-7; 13 bases are a match to TRBD2. The V gene's germline CDR1 is SGDLS and CDR2 YYNGEE. The J segment lost 7 bases and the V segment lost 3 bases, leaving 7 bases of the junction unmatched. The CDR3 consists of 15 residues. CDR3 sequence: CASSGTSGRWGEQYF. The DNA of the CDR3 is TGTGCCAGCAGCGGGACTAGCGGGAGATGGGGGGAGCAGTACTTC.

CDR3 amino acids: CASSFSSGRFDEQFF. CDR3 nucleotide sequence: TGTGCCAGCAGTTTCAGTAGCGGGAGGTTCGATGAGCAGTTCTTC. The chain is built from TRBV28 and TRBJ2-1; 10 bases are shared with TRBD2. This CDR3 is built from 15 residues. The V and J ends lost 3 bases and 8 bases, in that order; junction bases with no gene match: 7. The germline gives CDR1 MDHEN, CDR2 SYDVKM.

The rearrangement joins TRBV7-8 to TRBJ2-3; 8 bases are a match to TRBD2. V lost 8 bases and J lost 5; bases outside the gene matches: 21. The V gene's germline CDR1 is SGHVS and CDR2 FQNEAQ. This CDR3 contains 18 residues. The CDR3 region has the DNA TGTGCCAGCGGATCCTTTGGGGGGGTAGCGGGATCGCAAGATACGCAGTATTTT. Residues: CASGSFGGVAGSQDTQYF. Supplemented by reference TRBV7-8 and TRBJ2-3, the full variable domain reads GAGVSQSPRYKVAKRGQDVALRCDPISGHVSLFWYQQALGQGPEFLTYFQNEAQLDKSGLPSDRFFAERPEGSVSTLKIQRTQQEDSAVYLCASGSFGGVAGSQDTQYFGPGTRLTVL.

This chain joins TRBV14 and TRBJ2-7, with D possibly matching TRBD2 (5 bases). Trimming stripped 0 bases from V and 9 bases from J, with 9 bases between. In germline, CDR1 is SGHDN, CDR2 FVKESK. There are 12 residues in the CDR3. DNA of the CDR3: TGTGCCAGCAGCCAAGATCGCCGGGGGCAGTACTTC. It is translated as CASSQDRRGQYF.

The rearrangement joins TRBV4-2 to TRBJ1-5, with 7 bases lining up with TRBD1. Trimming at V came to 0 bases and at J to 3 bases, leaving 2 bases not matched to a gene. Germline CDR1 reads LGHNA; CDR2 reads YNFKEQ. The CDR3 runs to 15 residues. The CDR3 nucleotides read TGTGCCAGCAGCCAAGATGGACAGGACAATCAGCCCCAGCATTTT. Translation: CASSQDGQDNQPQHF.

The V call is TRBV10-3, the J call TRBJ2-7; TRBD1 agrees at 7 bases. The J segment lost 0 bases and the V segment lost 11 bases, leaving 16 bases of the junction unmatched. The CDR3 spans 16 residues. Germline-derived CDR1 and CDR2 are ENHRY and SYGVKD. The DNA for the CDR3 is TGTGCCCCTCTAGTAACAAGGGGGCCACTCTCCTACGAGCAGTACTTC. Translated: CAPLVTRGPLSYEQYF.

This clone has just one count. The V and J genes are TRBV18 and TRBJ2-7; D call uncertain. This CDR3 region has 15 residues. Germline lookup yields CDR1 KGHSH and CDR2 LQKENI. V was trimmed by 6 bases and J by 3 bases, leaving 18 bases between them. The CDR3 loop reads CASSPIPGSNYEQYF. The CDR3 coding sequence is TGTGCCAGCTCGCCGATCCCCGGGTCGAACTACGAGCAGTACTTC.

The rearrangement joins TRBV2 to TRBJ2-1; D is ambiguous. Trimming removed 4 bases from V and 2 bases from J, with 6 bases in between. Germline V gene sequence: CDR1 SNHLY, CDR2 FYNNEI. This CDR3 has 13 amino acids. The CDR3 is CASSAVTYNEQFF. The CDR3 nucleotides are TGTGCCAGCAGTGCGGTAACCTACAATGAGCAGTTCTTC. The variable domain in full, completed from reference TRBV2 and TRBJ2-1, reads EPEVTQTPSHQVTQMGQEVILRCVPISNHLYFYWYRQILGQKVEFLVSFYNNEISEKSEIFDDQFSVERPDGSNFTLKIRSTKLEDSAMYFCASSAVTYNEQFFGPGTRLTVL.

About this clone: One end of the junction does not line up with germline, which may come from a read error. The chain joins TRBV6-1 to TRBJ2-3; a weak D match, TRBD1 (6 bases). The CDR3 is 12 amino acids. The germline V gene has CDR1 MNHNS and CDR2 SASEGT. The CDR3 region has the DNA TGTGCCAGCAGTGAAGTGGTATGGGGACAAAGCTTT. This translates into CASSEVVWGQSF.

The V gene is TRBV28, the J gene TRBJ2-7; D is unclear. There are 12 residues in the CDR3. Between the trimmed V and J ends, which lost 6 bases and 0 bases, there was a span of 6 bases. The germline CDR1 and CDR2 sequences are MDHEN and SYDVKM. Here the CDR3 reads CASSPSSYEQYF. DNA of the CDR3: TGTGCCAGCAGCCCGAGCTCCTACGAGCAGTACTTC. Full variable domain (missing parts from reference TRBV28 and TRBJ2-7): DVKVTQSSRYLVKRTGEKVFLECVQDMDHENMFWYRQDPGLGLRLIYFSYDVKMKEKGDIPEGYSVSREKKERFSLILESASTNQTSMYLCASSPSSYEQYFGPGTRLTVT.

The rearrangement uses TRBV27 and TRBJ2-1, with D possibly TRBD1 on 5 matching bases. Germline CDR1 reads MNHEY; CDR2 reads SMNVEV (reference sequence). V was pared by 3 bases and J by 6 bases, with 18 bases between. This CDR3 comprises 16 residues. This CDR3 is CASSFFGQGRRNEQFF. CDR3 sequence (DNA): TGTGCCAGCAGTTTTTTCGGGCAGGGTCGACGCAATGAGCAGTTCTTC.

This chain joins TRBV28 and TRBJ1-5; the match to TRBD1 covers 7 bases. CDR1 is MDHEN, CDR2 SYDVKM, per germline. This CDR3 comprises 15 residues. Losses at the gene ends were 6 bases for V and 2 bases for J; bases not matched to a gene: 7. CDR3 region: CASRRQGTGNQPQHF. CDR3 sequence (DNA): TGTGCCAGCAGGCGGCAGGGGACAGGCAATCAGCCCCAGCATTTT.

The chain couples TRBV10-3 to TRBJ1-1; TRBD1 aligns across 11 bases. The CDR3 totals 13 residues. From germline, CDR1 is ENHRY and CDR2 SYGVKD. The V segment lost 6 bases and the J segment 6 bases; nucleotides outside the gene matches: 3. The CDR3 protein is CAIRGQGDAEAFF. CDR3 bases: TGTGCCATCAGGGGACAGGGGGACGCTGAAGCTTTCTTT.

This rearrangement joins TRBV29-1 to TRBJ2-1; D unclear. The CDR3 runs 11 residues. The V gene lost 4 bases and the J gene lost 7 bases, with 8 bases spanning the gap. Germline lookup yields CDR1 SQVTM and CDR2 ANQGSEA. CDR3 in amino acids: CSVVPQNEQFF. CDR3 coding DNA: TGCAGCGTTGTCCCCCAGAATGAGCAGTTCTTC.

The chain joins TRBV20-1 to TRBJ1-2; 9 bases match TRBD1. Germline CDR1 and CDR2: DFQATT and SNEGSKA (reference sequence). The CDR3 has 11 amino acids. V lost 5 bases to trimming and J lost 8 bases; unmatched junction nucleotides: 3. The CDR3 region has the DNA TGCAGTGCTGGGACAGGGTGGGGCTACACCTTC. Its translation is CSAGTGWGYTF.

V and J are TRBV7-6 and TRBJ2-2; TRBD2 aligns across 9 bases. The V and J ends lost 6 bases and 5 bases, in that order; junction bases with no gene match: 10. CDR3 size: 16 residues. Germline V gene data show CDR1 as SGHVS and CDR2 as FNYEAQ. The CDR3 nucleotides are TGTGCCAGCAGAAAGAATAGCGGGAGTTTAACCGGGGAGCTGTTTTTT. It is translated as CASRKNSGSLTGELFF.

In DNA, the CDR3 is TGTGCCAGCAGCTTGGGCGGCGGCGTTAACTATGGCTACACCTTC. Its translation: CASSLGGGVNYGYTF. The chain recombines TRBV5-5 with TRBJ1-2; D is ambiguous. This CDR3 contains 15 residues. Germline values: CDR1 SGHKS, CDR2 YYEKEE (reference sequence). V dropped 0 bases and J dropped 1 base, with 10 bases sitting between them. The full variable domain, completed using reference TRBV5-5 and TRBJ1-2, is DAGVTQSPTHLIKTRGQQVTLRCSPISGHKSVSWYQQVLGQGPQFIFQYYEKEERGRGNFPDRFSARQFPNYSSELNVNALLLGDSALYLCASSLGGGVNYGYTFGSGTRLTVV.

The chain joins TRBV5-4 to TRBJ2-5, with TRBD1 matching 9 bases. J gave up 10 bases and V 3 bases, and 7 bases lay outside the gene matches. Germline V lookup: CDR1 SGHNT, CDR2 YYREEE (reference sequence). This CDR3 spans 13 amino acids. This chain's CDR3 is CASSSTGTGNQYF. DNA for the CDR3: TGTGCCAGCAGCTCGACCGGGACAGGGAACCAGTACTTC.

The rearrangement uses TRBV30 and TRBJ2-1; 8 bases are a match to TRBD2. Germline V lookup: CDR1 GTSNPN, CDR2 SVGIG (reference sequence). The CDR3 runs 15 residues. V gave up 7 bases and J gave up 0 bases; unmatched junction bases: 8. The DNA of the CDR3 is TGTGCCTTTTCGGGGGGGACGGACTCCTACAATGAGCAGTTCTTC. Translation gives CAFSGGTDSYNEQFF.

The chain links TRBV10-2 to TRBJ1-2; 8 nucleotides agree with TRBD1. The CDR3 is 15 residues long. V shed 3 bases, J shed 4 bases, and the junction held 7 bases outside the gene matches. CDR1 and CDR2 (germline): WSHSY, SAAADI. The DNA of the CDR3 is TGCGCCAGCAGTGAAGGGCAGGGGGCGGTCTATGGCTACACCTTC. Translated: CASSEGQGAVYGYTF.

V usage is TRBV19 and J usage is TRBJ2-1; 8 bases match TRBD2. CDR1 is LNHDA, CDR2 SQIVND, per germline (reference sequence). V was pared by 5 bases and J by 3 bases, with 3 bases of the junction left unmatched. The CDR3 extends over 14 amino acids. The CDR3 sequence is CASSEAGGYNEQFF. The DNA for the CDR3 is TGTGCCAGTAGTGAGGCGGGAGGCTACAATGAGCAGTTCTTC.